A single sample is the source of the 19 T cell receptor beta chains below, sequenced in a study of T cell changes during pregnancy in multiple sclerosis. The protocol was immunoSEQ multiplex PCR, while the TCRdb copy is restricted to in-frame clones and leaves out a portion. The sample includes about 59,000 clones, 85% to 90% of them seen just once. The sequencing here drew on peripheral blood, taken in the first trimester of pregnancy. These receptors originate from a female donor in good health, enrolled as a control in a pregnancy study.

V is TRBV10-3 and J is TRBJ1-5, with D maybe TRBD1 (5 bases). This CDR3 contains 13 residues. The germline V gene encodes CDR1 ENHRY and CDR2 SYGVKD. V was trimmed by 4 bases and J by 6 bases, leaving 10 bases between them. The CDR3 DNA reads as TGTGCCATCAGTGGGGGGGGAGTTCAGCCCCAGCATTTT. This encodes CAISGGGVQPQHF.

This clone was counted between two and nine times. The V gene is TRBV19, the J gene TRBJ2-3; TRBD2 might be the D (7 bases). Trimming shortened V by 6 bases and J by 4 bases, and 20 bases separated the two germline ends. This CDR3 region has 16 residues. Germline V gene sequence: CDR1 LNHDA, CDR2 SQIVND (reference sequence). The DNA of the CDR3 is TGTGCCAGTAGCCTAAGGGAGGGGGTGGTGGCAGATACGCAGTATTTT. Its protein product is CASSLREGVVADTQYF.

The chain combines TRBV15 with TRBJ2-5; 9 nucleotides agree with TRBD2. Germline CDR1 and CDR2: LNHNV and YYDKDF (reference sequence). Losses at the gene ends were 5 bases for V and 5 bases for J; bases not matched to a gene: 6. The CDR3 is made up of 14 amino acids. The CDR3 DNA sequence: TGTGCCACCAGCGAGACTAGCGGACCCGAGACCCAGTACTTC. Its protein product is CATSETSGPETQYF.

This clone has only a few counts. The chain employs TRBV10-3 and TRBJ2-2, with 10 positions matching TRBD1. J gave up 3 bases and V 5 bases, and 3 bases lay outside the gene matches. Germline V CDR1 and CDR2: ENHRY, SYGVKD. This CDR3 is 15 amino acids long. The CDR3 region has the DNA TGTGCCATCAGTCGGACAGGGGGTGACACCGGGGAGCTGTTTTTT. Protein sequence: CAISRTGGDTGELFF.

This clone was detected only once. The DNA for the CDR3 is TGCGCCAGCAGCTTGAGAGCCGACAGAGTCACTGAAGCTTTCTTT. Amino acids: CASSLRADRVTEAFF. The genes are TRBV5-1 and TRBJ1-1; D may be TRBD1 (5 bases). The CDR3 is made up of 15 amino acids. V lost 1 base, J lost 4 bases, and 14 bases lay in between. The germline V gene has CDR1 SGHRS and CDR2 YFSETQ. Variable domain in full (rest from reference TRBV5-1 and TRBJ1-1): KAGVTQTPRYLIKTRGQQVTLSCSPISGHRSVSWYQQTPGQGLQFLFEYFSETQRNKGNFPGRFSGRQFSNSRSEMNVSTLELGDSALYLCASSLRADRVTEAFFGQGTRLTVV.

The rearrangement joins TRBV6-4 to TRBJ2-1; the D gene is possibly TRBD2 (5 bases). Trimming shortened V by 2 bases and J by 4 bases, and 12 bases separated the two germline ends. Germline CDR1 and CDR2: MRHNA and SNTAGT. CDR3 length: 15 residues. CDR3 bases: TGTGCCAGCAGTGACAGCCTAGGACTTTACAATGAGCAGTTCTTC. It translates to CASSDSLGLYNEQFF.

This clone has a handful of counts. The chain recombines TRBV6-6 with TRBJ2-5; D gene unclear. Trimming shortened V by 2 bases and J by 4 bases, and 14 bases separated the two germline ends. CDR1 and CDR2 from the germline V gene are MNHNY and SVGAGI (reference sequence). The CDR3 length is 15 residues. This CDR3 reads CASSYDLAVRETQYF. Written as DNA, the CDR3 is TGTGCCAGCAGTTACGATTTGGCGGTTCGAGAGACCCAGTACTTC.

The V call is TRBV15, the J call TRBJ2-7; D is perhaps TRBD2 (6 bases). Germline V CDR1 and CDR2: LNHNV, YYDKDF (reference sequence). This CDR3 is built from 13 residues. V was shortened by 5 bases and J by 2 bases, with 10 bases between the two germline ends. The CDR3 coding sequence is TGTGCCACCAGCCCGGGGAGGACCTACGAGCAGTACTTC. The encoded protein is CATSPGRTYEQYF.

The V gene is TRBV11-1, the J gene TRBJ2-3; maybe TRBD1 (6 bases). The V end was cut by 5 bases, the J end by 2 bases, with 14 bases between. This CDR3 region has 15 residues. CDR1 SGHAT and CDR2 FQDESV come from the germline V gene (reference sequence). The chain's CDR3 is CASSQGTPNTDTQYF. The CDR3 region has the DNA TGTGCCAGCAGCCAGGGGACACCTAACACAGATACGCAGTATTTT.

The CDR3 is CASSLGQFNQPQHF. The DNA for the CDR3 is TGTGCCAGCAGCTTGGGGCAGTTCAATCAGCCCCAGCATTTT. V and J are TRBV5-6 and TRBJ1-5; D is unclear. Germline-derived CDR1 and CDR2 are SGHDT and YYEEEE. V lost 0 bases and J lost 3, with 7 bases in between. This CDR3 contains 14 residues.

This chain connects TRBV5-1 to TRBJ2-7; 8 bases are a match to TRBD1. The V gene's germline CDR1 is SGHRS and CDR2 YFSETQ. This CDR3 contains 15 residues. V shed 4 bases and J 3 bases; nucleotides not matched to a gene: 9. In DNA form, the CDR3 reads TGCGCCAGCAGCGGGGCCGGACAGGGAAACTACGAGCAGTACTTC. Translation gives CASSGAGQGNYEQYF.

This clone showed up just a few times. The gene calls are TRBV10-1 and TRBJ1-4, with a tentative D call TRBD1 (5 bases). The CDR3 is 13 residues long. The germline V gene has CDR1 WNHNN and CDR2 SYGVQD (reference sequence). Trimming removed 8 bases at V and 7 bases at J, with 14 bases between. The CDR3 DNA sequence: TGCGCCAGCCCGATGCAGGGTCTTGAAAAACTGTTTTTT. Encoded protein: CASPMQGLEKLFF.

The chain joins TRBV6-1 to TRBJ1-5; 10 bases map to TRBD1. CDR1 is MNHNS and CDR2 is SASEGT in the germline V gene. V lost 8 bases, J lost 7 bases, and 8 bases stayed unmatched. This CDR3 comprises 14 residues. The CDR3 DNA follows: TGTGCCAGCGTGAGGACAGGGGGAAGGCAGCCCCAGCATTTT. Translated: CASVRTGGRQPQHF.

The chain is built from TRBV4-2 and TRBJ2-3; 10 bases fit TRBD2. V lost 6 bases, J lost 0 bases, and 3 bases stayed unmatched. Germline CDR1 is LGHNA and CDR2 is YNFKEQ. The CDR3 has 15 amino acids. The DNA of the CDR3 is TGTGCCAGCAGTAGCGGGGGGTCTAGCACAGATACGCAGTATTTT. Its protein product is CASSSGGSSTDTQYF.

The genes are TRBV11-3 and TRBJ1-4; D not certain. Germline V CDR1 and CDR2: SGHNT, YENEEA. CDR3 length equals 16 residues. V shed 6 bases and J shed 1 base, with 15 bases lying between them. Here the CDR3 DNA reads TGTGCCAGCAGATACCCTCGGAGGAAAACTAATGAAAAACTGTTTTTT. It yields the protein CASRYPRRKTNEKLFF.

The V gene is TRBV19, the J gene TRBJ2-7; 7 positions match TRBD1. Germline V lookup: CDR1 LNHDA, CDR2 SQIVND (reference sequence). The CDR3 length is 14 residues. The V gene end was trimmed by 2 bases and the J gene end by 2 bases; junction bases not matched to a gene: 3. The chain's CDR3 is CASSINRGPYEQYF. The CDR3 nucleotides read TGTGCCAGTAGTATAAACAGGGGCCCCTACGAGCAGTACTTC.

The gene calls are TRBV30 and TRBJ1-4, with 9 bases that match TRBD1. CDR1 GTSNPN and CDR2 SVGIG come from the germline V gene (reference sequence). V lost 2 bases, J lost 7 bases, and 8 bases stayed unmatched. The CDR3 is made up of 15 amino acids. The CDR3 bases are TGTGCCTGGAGTCCAACACAGGGGGCGGGTGAAAAACTGTTTTTT. Its protein product is CAWSPTQGAGEKLFF.

This clone has only one observation. The chain couples TRBV7-2 to TRBJ1-2, with a possible D match to TRBD1 (5 bases). Germline CDR1 SGHTA, CDR2 FQGNSA. The CDR3 has 14 amino acids. V was cut by 0 bases and J by 8 bases, with 13 bases left in between. CDR3 loop: CASSLARDSQGYTF. CDR3 nucleotides: TGTGCCAGCAGCTTAGCGAGGGACTCTCAGGGCTACACCTTC.

The V call is TRBV4-3, the J call TRBJ1-2, with D possibly being TRBD1 (5 bases). Germline CDR1 reads LGHNA; CDR2 reads YSLEER. The CDR3 has 14 amino acids. V lost 0 bases, J lost 7 bases, and 12 bases lay in between. The CDR3 DNA is TGCGCCAGCAGCCAAGATAGGGGTTTAGGTGGCTACACCTTC. Translating gives CASSQDRGLGGYTF.